A single sample is the source of the 32 T cell receptor beta chains below, sequenced in a study of beta chain features in type 1 diabetes. Expressed TCRB transcripts got sequenced, as all isolated RNA was reverse transcribed. Some clones are missing from TCRdb's copy, which holds only in-frame ones; the method was immunoSEQ multiplex PCR. The data show fewer than 650,000 clones, roughly 16% seen once. Sequencing input: naive CD4+ T cells from blood. These receptors were taken from a young man in good health.

This chain links TRBV7-3 with TRBJ2-3; D gene uncertain. CDR1 and CDR2 (germline): SGHTA, FQGTGA. The V end was cut by 5 bases, the J end by 4 bases, with 16 bases between. CDR3 length equals 15 residues. The CDR3 loop reads CASSARGTIADTQYF. The CDR3 DNA reads TGTGCCAGCAGCGCCAGAGGTACGATCGCAGATACGCAGTATTTT.

The gene calls are TRBV7-3 and TRBJ1-1, with D perhaps TRBD1 (6 bases). Germline CDR1 and CDR2: SGHTA and FQGTGA. This CDR3 spans 15 amino acids. Deletions cut 1 base from V and 1 base from J, with 10 bases between. CDR3 coding DNA: TGTGCCAGCAGCTTAAACAGGGAGTGGAACACTGAAGCTTTCTTT. Translating gives CASSLNREWNTEAFF.

In the case of this clone: This sample also contains other DNA sequences that code for the same CDR3. The chain carries TRBV29-1 and TRBJ2-1; D remains ambiguous. Germline V gives CDR1 SQVTM, CDR2 ANQGSEA. The V end was cut by 5 bases, the J end by 5 bases, with 4 bases between. This CDR3 region has 10 residues. DNA of the CDR3: TGCAGCGTTCGAAACAATGAGCAGTTCTTC. Encoded protein: CSVRNNEQFF.

V is TRBV7-3 and J is TRBJ2-7; TRBD1 matches 7 bases. From germline, CDR1 is SGHTA and CDR2 FQGTGA. With 5 bases clipped from V and 5 bases from J, the junction kept 12 bases outside the gene matches. CDR3 length: 15 residues. CDR3 nucleotide sequence: TGTGCCAGCAGCCCGGCGACAGGGCCCCGGGACGAGCAGTACTTC. This codes for CASSPATGPRDEQYF.

This clone was detected only a few times. V gene TRBV19 combines with J gene TRBJ2-1, with a weak D call TRBD2 (6 bases). The CDR3 runs 16 residues. V was pared by 2 bases and J by 6 bases, with 17 bases between. CDR1 is LNHDA and CDR2 is SQIVND in the germline V gene (reference sequence). The CDR3 loop is CASSIRTGVIGNEQFF. CDR3 coding DNA: TGTGCCAGTAGTATAAGAACGGGGGTAATTGGCAATGAGCAGTTCTTC.

In its sample, this clone was seen a few times. The J gene is TRBJ2-1, the V gene TRBV5-6; 16 bases agree with TRBD2. Germline V CDR1 and CDR2: SGHDT, YYEEEE. This CDR3 spans 14 amino acids. V lost 4 bases to trimming and J lost 15 bases; unmatched junction nucleotides: 7. The CDR3 region has the DNA TGTGCCAGCAGCCCCGGGACTAGCGGGAGGGTCCTGTTCTTC. This translates into CASSPGTSGRVLFF.

This chain joins TRBV2 and TRBJ2-3, with TRBD2 as a possible D gene (6 bases). The ends were cut back, 8 bases at V and 6 bases at J, with 18 bases in the middle. Germline lookup yields CDR1 SNHLY and CDR2 FYNNEI. CDR3 size: 14 residues. CDR3 amino acids: CASGGQGGGDTQYF. The CDR3 region has the DNA TGTGCCAGCGGCGGGCAGGGTGGAGGGGATACGCAGTATTTT.

The chain is built from TRBV4-3 and TRBJ1-1, with TRBD1 identical over 7 bases. V shed 8 bases, J shed 5 bases, and the junction held 11 bases outside the gene matches. The germline CDR1 and CDR2 sequences are LGHNA and YSLEER. This CDR3 is built from 14 residues. DNA of the CDR3: TGCGCCAGCCGACCGGACAGGACCTGGACTGAAGCTTTCTTT. Its protein is CASRPDRTWTEAFF.

This clone showed up just a few times. V is TRBV12-5 and J is TRBJ2-3; D is uncertain. Trimming took off 1 base at V and 2 bases at J, with 4 bases between the two ends. This CDR3 spans 13 amino acids. From germline, CDR1 is LGHNT and CDR2 FRNRAP. The CDR3 coding sequence is TGTGCTAGTGGTTTGGGTCCCACAGATACGCAGTATTTT. Translated: CASGLGPTDTQYF.

This clone was seen a handful of times. The chain carries TRBV21-1 and TRBJ1-6; the table's D call, TRBD1, has no DNA check behind it. TRBV21-1 is marked as a pseudogene. CDR3 length: 15 residues. CDR3 DNA: TGTGCCAGCAGCACCCCCGACAGGTTTAATTCACCCCTCCACTTT. The encoded protein is CASSTPDRFNSPLHF.

This clone was picked up a small number of times. V and J are TRBV10-3 and TRBJ2-3, with D tentatively TRBD1 or TRBD2 (5 bases each). The CDR3 runs to 14 residues. Germline CDR1 and CDR2: ENHRY and SYGVKD. The germline V and J ends were trimmed by 8 bases and 3 bases, with 15 bases remaining between them. The CDR3 DNA sequence: TGTGCCATCCAGGGCCCCGAGGGAACAGATACGCAGTATTTT. Protein: CAIQGPEGTDTQYF.

This clone showed up just a few times. This chain connects TRBV11-2 to TRBJ2-7; 11 nucleotides match TRBD1. This CDR3 contains 15 residues. J gave up 2 bases and V 5 bases, and 5 bases lay outside the gene matches. Germline assignment: CDR1 SGHAT and CDR2 FQNNGV. The CDR3 loop is CASSRLGQGAYEQYF. CDR3 DNA: TGTGCCAGCAGCCGCCTGGGACAGGGGGCCTACGAGCAGTACTTC.

This clone was counted between two and nine times. This chain uses TRBV28 with TRBJ2-2, with D possibly matching TRBD2 (5 bases). From germline, CDR1 is MDHEN and CDR2 SYDVKM. The V and J ends lost 8 bases and 5 bases respectively, with 15 bases between them. The CDR3 is made up of 14 amino acids. The CDR3 sequence is CASGGPSETGELFF. CDR3 nucleotide sequence: TGTGCCAGCGGCGGGCCCTCAGAGACCGGGGAGCTGTTTTTT.

This clone has a handful of counts. The chain employs TRBV12-5 and TRBJ1-1; D is ambiguous. V shed 4 bases and J shed 1 base, with 7 bases lying between them. The CDR3 extends over 13 amino acids. Germline values: CDR1 LGHNT, CDR2 FRNRAP. DNA of the CDR3: TGTGCTAGTGGTTCACTCAAGAACACTGAAGCTTTCTTT. It specifies CASGSLKNTEAFF.

This sequence joins TRBV9 and TRBJ2-5, with 9 bases aligning to TRBD2. Germline trimming cut 0 bases from V and 1 base from J; bases unmatched to any gene: 4. The germline gives CDR1 SGDLS, CDR2 YYNGEE. The CDR3 extends over 16 amino acids. The CDR3 DNA reads as TGTGCCAGCAGCGTAGTTCCAGCGGGGGGCCAAGAGACCCAGTACTTC. It specifies CASSVVPAGGQETQYF.

V usage is TRBV9 and J usage is TRBJ2-7; D uncertain. This CDR3 is 13 amino acids long. CDR1 is SGDLS, CDR2 YYNGEE, per germline. Between the trimmed V and J ends, which lost 5 bases and 8 bases, there was a span of 17 bases. The CDR3 bases are TGTGCCAGCAGTGAAGGACCTGGTGGGCAGCAGTACTTC. Translation gives CASSEGPGGQQYF.

The V and J genes are TRBV9 and TRBJ2-1, with TRBD2 matching 8 bases. This CDR3 is 17 amino acids long. V lost 4 bases, J lost 7 bases, and 16 bases stayed unmatched. Germline CDR1 and CDR2: SGDLS and YYNGEE. The CDR3 reads CASSTYSGMGHINEQFF. The DNA for the CDR3 is TGTGCCAGCAGCACTTATAGCGGGATGGGTCATATAAATGAGCAGTTCTTC.

A few counts support this clone. This chain connects TRBV15 to TRBJ2-7, with 8 bases fitting TRBD1. V gave up 5 bases and J gave up 0 bases; unmatched junction bases: 3. Germline CDR1 and CDR2: LNHNV and YYDKDF (reference sequence). The CDR3 consists of 14 residues. The DNA for the CDR3 is TGTGCCACCAGCGAGACAGGGGACTCCTACGAGCAGTACTTC. This codes for CATSETGDSYEQYF.

This clone has a handful of counts. The chain combines TRBV29-1 with TRBJ1-1, with D perhaps TRBD1 (6 bases). CDR1 is SQVTM and CDR2 is ANQGSEA in the germline V gene. The V and J ends lost 5 bases and 5 bases respectively, with 12 bases between them. This CDR3 comprises 12 residues. In nucleotides, the CDR3 is TGCAGCGTTAATGGGGGCCGGACTGAAGCTTTCTTT. Its translation is CSVNGGRTEAFF.

This clone was observed a few times. The chain employs TRBV4-3 and TRBJ2-2; no reliable D call. The ends were cut back, 0 bases at V and 4 bases at J, with 6 bases in the middle. Germline V lookup: CDR1 LGHNA, CDR2 YSLEER. This CDR3 spans 14 amino acids. CDR3 loop: CASSQDKGTGELFF. CDR3 DNA sequence: TGCGCCAGCAGCCAAGATAAGGGCACCGGGGAGCTGTTTTTT.

The V gene is TRBV7-3, the J gene TRBJ2-2, with D possibly TRBD2 on 6 matching bases. Germline V gene data show CDR1 as SGHTA and CDR2 as FQGTGA. The CDR3 covers 16 residues. With 5 bases removed from V and 7 bases from J, the gap between germline ends came to 20 bases. The CDR3 region has the DNA TGTGCCAGCAGCCCGTACTACGGAGGGACGAACGGGGAGCTGTTTTTT. This sequence encodes CASSPYYGGTNGELFF.

This clone has just a few counts. The rearrangement joins TRBV7-2 to TRBJ2-1, with 11 bases fitting TRBD1. This CDR3 is built from 12 residues. The V and J ends lost 5 bases and 15 bases, in that order; junction bases with no gene match: 6. The germline V gene encodes CDR1 SGHTA and CDR2 FQGNSA. CDR3 in DNA: TGTGCCAGCAGCCAGGACAGGGGGCGCGCGTTCTTC. Protein: CASSQDRGRAFF.

V is TRBV5-1 and J is TRBJ2-3; the match to TRBD2 covers 10 bases. Germline V lookup: CDR1 SGHRS, CDR2 YFSETQ. Trimming at V came to 3 bases and at J to 0 bases, leaving 4 bases not matched to a gene. This CDR3 spans 16 amino acids. In nucleotides, the CDR3 is TGCGCCAGCAGCTCATCGGGACTAGCGAGCACAGATACGCAGTATTTT. Protein: CASSSSGLASTDTQYF.

The V call is TRBV7-2, the J call TRBJ1-3; TRBD1 is a possible D gene (5 bases). The CDR3 is 14 amino acids. V lost 6 bases to trimming and J lost 9 bases, with 18 bases between them. Per germline, CDR1 SGHTA and CDR2 FQGNSA. The CDR3 coding sequence is TGTGCCAGCAGGACCGACAGCCGGGGGAGCACCATATATTTT. Protein product: CASRTDSRGSTIYF.

As to this clone: At the DNA level, this CDR3 is encoded by other sequences in the same sample as well. V usage is TRBV20-1 and J usage is TRBJ1-2; D gene uncertain. V gave up 1 base and J gave up 9 bases, with 3 bases separating them. The CDR3 loop spans 9 amino acids. Germline V gives CDR1 DFQATT, CDR2 SNEGSKA (reference sequence). The CDR3 reads CSARGSYTF. The CDR3 DNA follows: TGCAGTGCTAGAGGCAGCTACACCTTC.

DNA for the CDR3: TGTGCCAGCAGCTTGGTGACAGGGTACAAAAACATTCAGTACTTC. Translated: CASSLVTGYKNIQYF. The chain carries TRBV5-4 and TRBJ2-4, with TRBD1 matching 7 bases. CDR3 length equals 15 residues. Trimming at V came to 0 bases and at J to 3 bases, leaving 3 bases not matched to a gene. Looked up from germline, CDR1 is SGHNT and CDR2 is YYREEE (reference sequence). Drawing the rest from reference TRBV5-4 and TRBJ2-4, the complete variable domain is ETGVTQSPTHLIKTRGQQVTLRCSSQSGHNTVSWYQQALGQGPQFIFQYYREEENGRGNFPPRFSGLQFPNYSSELNVNALELDDSALYLCASSLVTGYKNIQYFGAGTRLSVL.

This sequence joins TRBV5-1 and TRBJ1-1; 8 nucleotides align to TRBD1. The germline V gene encodes CDR1 SGHRS and CDR2 YFSETQ. The CDR3 is 15 residues long. V shed 3 bases, J shed 1 base, and the junction held 5 bases outside the gene matches. The CDR3 DNA reads as TGCGCCAGCAGCTACCGACAGGGGACGAACACTGAAGCTTTCTTT. Amino acid sequence: CASSYRQGTNTEAFF.

The CDR3 loop reads CASSASRLAGGPDTQYF. The CDR3, as DNA: TGTGCCAGCAGCGCCTCCCGACTAGCGGGGGGGCCAGATACGCAGTATTTT. The chain is built from TRBV7-3 and TRBJ2-3; 14 bases map to TRBD2. This CDR3 has 17 amino acids. Germline V gene lookup returns CDR1 SGHTA and CDR2 FQGTGA. The trim removed 5 bases at V and 4 bases at J, leaving 8 bases unmatched.

The chain joins TRBV7-9 to TRBJ1-6; D gene ambiguous. V was pared by 5 bases and J by 7 bases, with 9 bases between. This CDR3 spans 13 amino acids. The germline gives CDR1 SEHNR, CDR2 FQNEAQ (reference sequence). The CDR3 DNA reads TGTGCCAGCAGCCCACAAAAGAATTCACCCCTCCACTTT. It translates to CASSPQKNSPLHF.

The J gene is TRBJ1-5, the V gene TRBV9; 7 bases map to TRBD1. The germline CDR1 and CDR2 sequences are SGDLS and YYNGEE. V dropped 0 bases and J dropped 6; count of bases not matched to a gene: 6. The CDR3 runs to 15 residues. In nucleotides, the CDR3 is TGTGCCAGCAGCGTAGGACAGGGTTTAGGTCAGCCCCAGCATTTT. Encoded protein: CASSVGQGLGQPQHF.

In this sample, this clone turned up a few times. The V call is TRBV10-3, the J call TRBJ2-7; TRBD1 matches at 8 bases. V gave up 2 bases and J gave up 2 bases; unmatched junction bases: 5. Germline lookup yields CDR1 ENHRY and CDR2 SYGVKD. The CDR3 contains 15 residues. The CDR3, as DNA: TGTGCCATCAGTGAGCCTGAGACAGGGGCCTACGAGCAGTACTTC. It codes for CAISEPETGAYEQYF.

This clone came up a few times. This chain connects TRBV9 to TRBJ2-6; 8 bases line up with TRBD2. Losses at the gene ends were 7 bases for V and 0 bases for J; bases not matched to a gene: 9. There are 17 residues in the CDR3. The V gene's germline CDR1 is SGDLS and CDR2 YYNGEE. The chain's CDR3 is CASWTAGGHSGANVLTF. CDR3 DNA: TGTGCCAGCTGGACGGCGGGGGGCCACTCTGGGGCCAACGTCCTGACTTTC.